This record covers a single T cell receptor beta chain. Germline values: CDR1 SGHVS, CDR2 FQNEAQ. Trimming shortened V by 5 bases and J by 4 bases, and 5 bases separated the two germline ends. The CDR3 consists of 12 residues. The record originates from a study of T cell responses to AZD1222 COVID-19 vaccine. TCRdb's copy holds only in-frame clones and misses some; the assay was immunoSEQ multiplex PCR. The sample holds approximately 150,000 clones, around 90% seen once. The source of this sequence is an adult who received the MenACWY meningococcal vaccine as a control. V usage is TRBV7-8 and J usage is TRBJ1-4; D is ambiguous. Sequenced material: peripheral blood, taken 28 days after the second dose of the MenACWY control vaccine. The CDR3 sequence: CASSLLNEKLFF. CDR3 bases: TGTGCCAGCAGCCTCCTTAATGAAAAACTGTTTTTT.